The next 19 T cell receptor beta chains were all read from a single sample in a study of blood T cells in healthy people across ages. Sample-barcoded 5' priming and a J-beta primer mix drove a second PCR of about 7 to 12 cycles. One entry per CDR3 protein results from TCRdb running MiXCR on the 5' RACE reads. The table shows 890,000 or so distinct CDR3 sequences, with approximately 65% occurring only once. Material for sequencing was blood. Receptor source: a man aged 25 to 40 in good health.

The rearrangement links TRBV10-3 to TRBJ2-4; 10 bases map to TRBD2. The CDR3 extends over 16 amino acids. The V and J ends lost 3 bases and 13 bases, in that order; junction bases with no gene match: 15. Per germline, CDR1 ENHRY and CDR2 SYGVKD. The CDR3 DNA reads TGTGCCATCAGTGACATTATAGCGGGGGGCCGCAATGAGCAGTACTTC. Its translation: CAISDIIAGGRNEQYF.

CDR3 in DNA: TGTGCCAGCAGTTTTAAAGGCGGGACCACACAAGAGACCCAGTACTTC. This translates into CASSFKGGTTQETQYF. The chain carries TRBV27 and TRBJ2-5; D is possibly TRBD2 (6 bases). V lost 3 bases and J lost 2, with 16 bases in between. The V gene's germline CDR1 is MNHEY and CDR2 SMNVEV (reference sequence). The CDR3 spans 16 residues.

The DNA of the CDR3 is TGTGCCAGCAGCCCCGGCCTGAGATCGGGGACCGACAATGAGCAGTTCTTC. Encoded protein: CASSPGLRSGTDNEQFF. This chain uses TRBV12-3 or TRBV12-4 with TRBJ2-1; either TRBD1 or TRBD2 may fit D (5 bases each). The CDR3 has 17 residues. V was pared by 6 bases and J by 5 bases, with 23 bases between.

This sequence joins TRBV24-1 and TRBJ2-3; D remains ambiguous. CDR1 KGHDR and CDR2 SFDVKD come from the germline V gene. This CDR3 has 15 amino acids. The V end lost 7 bases, the J end lost 1 base, and 14 bases lay between the germline ends. The CDR3 nucleotides read TGTGCCACCAGGCCGACCGAAGGAGGCACAGATACGCAGTATTTT. Translated, it gives CATRPTEGGTDTQYF.

V and J are TRBV20-1 and TRBJ2-3; D remains ambiguous. Germline V gives CDR1 DFQATT, CDR2 SNEGSKA (reference sequence). This CDR3 is built from 18 residues. The V gene lost 7 bases and the J gene lost 6 bases, with 32 bases spanning the gap. The CDR3: CSVPNPVGFQAHSDTQYF. As DNA, the CDR3 is TGCAGTGTACCCAACCCCGTAGGATTCCAGGCACACAGCGATACGCAGTATTTT.

The chain uses TRBV20-1 and TRBJ2-3, with TRBD2 matching 8 bases. The germline gives CDR1 DFQATT, CDR2 SNEGSKA (reference sequence). This CDR3 has 12 amino acids. J gave up 5 bases and V 8 bases, and 6 bases lay outside the gene matches. CDR3 region: CSSPGGLDTQYF. The CDR3 region has the DNA TGCAGTAGTCCGGGGGGGCTAGATACGCAGTATTTT.

This chain joins TRBV7-9 and TRBJ2-4; D possibly corresponds to TRBD1 (6 bases). The last part of the DNA fits TRBJ2-7 better; the J call may be wrong. The length of the CDR3 is 17 residues. CDR1 and CDR2 from the germline V gene are SEHNR and FQNEAQ (reference sequence). The CDR3 region is CASSVLDYRDIPYEQYF. The CDR3 nucleotides are TGTGCCAGCAGCGTCCTCGACTACCGGGACATTCCCTACGAGCAGTACTTC.

The V call is TRBV14, the J call TRBJ2-7; possibly TRBD2 for D (6 bases). CDR1 is SGHDN, CDR2 FVKESK, per germline. The CDR3 runs to 16 residues. Trimming took off 0 bases at V and 5 bases at J, with 17 bases between the two ends. The CDR3 region is CASSQDMGWGGDEQYF. CDR3 nucleotide sequence: TGTGCCAGCAGCCAAGATATGGGCTGGGGAGGAGACGAGCAGTACTTC.

V is TRBV6-2 or TRBV6-3 and J is TRBJ2-1; D assignment may be TRBD1 or TRBD2 (5 bases each). This CDR3 contains 15 residues. CDR1 MNHEY and CDR2 SVGEGT come from the germline V gene. Trimming took 7 bases from V and 4 from J, leaving 17 bases between them. The CDR3 nucleotides are TGTGCCAGCATTGACCGGGACCCGGGGTACAATGAGCAGTTCTTC. It codes for CASIDRDPGYNEQFF.

About this clonotype: Its ends do not fully match the called genes, so a read error is possible. This rearrangement joins TRBV4-3 to TRBJ2-5, with 14 nucleotides matching TRBD2. Germline values: CDR1 LGHNA, CDR2 YSLEER. CDR3 length: 19 residues. CDR3 sequence (DNA): TGCGCCGGCAGCCAAGCGGGGACTAGCGGGGGCCTGTACCAAGAGACCCAGTACTTC. Its translation is CAGSQAGTSGGLYQETQYF.

In its sample, this clonotype was seen many times. The genes are TRBV3-1 and TRBJ2-5; D is ambiguous. V lost 0 bases and J lost 4, with 3 bases in between. Germline loops: CDR1 LGHDT, CDR2 YNNKEL (reference sequence). The CDR3 extends over 12 amino acids. The CDR3 sequence is CASSQDVETQYF. The CDR3 region has the DNA TGTGCCAGCAGCCAAGATGTAGAGACCCAGTACTTC.

J is TRBJ2-7 and V is TRBV3-1; D might be TRBD1 (6 bases). Per germline, CDR1 LGHDT and CDR2 YNNKEL (reference sequence). The CDR3 sequence is 15 residues long. V was pared by 3 bases and J by 0 bases, with 12 bases between. The DNA of the CDR3 is TGTGCCAGCAGCCAGCCCGGACAGTTCTCCTACGAGCAGTACTTC. Protein: CASSQPGQFSYEQYF.

The chain combines TRBV12-3 or TRBV12-4 with TRBJ2-5; perhaps TRBD1 as D (6 bases). The CDR3 consists of 13 residues. Trimming shortened V by 7 bases and J by 4 bases, and 13 bases separated the two germline ends. CDR3 sequence: CASTRTEGETQYF. CDR3 DNA: TGTGCCAGCACCAGGACAGAGGGAGAGACCCAGTACTTC.

Only a few counts were recorded for this clonotype. The chain has TRBV7-2 and TRBJ1-6, with D possibly matching TRBD1 (6 bases). The CDR3 length is 15 residues. The germline V gene has CDR1 SGHTA and CDR2 FQGNSA. V lost 6 bases, J lost 7 bases, and 16 bases lay in between. This chain's CDR3 is CASRRAGRGNSPLHF. Here the CDR3 DNA reads TGTGCCAGCAGGAGGGCGGGCAGGGGAAATTCACCCCTCCACTTT.

In the case of this clonotype: An end of the junction does not agree with germline; a read error may underlie this. The rearrangement links TRBV9 to TRBJ1-2, with D possibly being TRBD1 (5 bases). This CDR3 has 13 amino acids. CDR1 is SGDLS and CDR2 is YYNGEE in the germline V gene. CDR3 nucleotide sequence: TGTGGCAGCAGCGCCTGGCGACAGACCGGCTACACCTTC. Translated, it gives CGSSAWRQTGYTF. The whole variable domain, remainder taken from reference TRBV9 and TRBJ1-2, is DSGVTQTPKHLITATGQRVTLRCSPRSGDLSVYWYQQSLDQGLQFLIQYYNGEERAKGNILERFSAQQFPDLHSELNLSSLELGDSALYFCGSSAWRQTGYTFGSGTRLTVV.

As regards this clonotype: Its ends do not fully match the called genes, so a read error is possible. The V and J genes are TRBV6-2 or TRBV6-3 and TRBJ2-7; D assignment may be TRBD1 or TRBD2 (5 bases each). This CDR3 has 15 amino acids. Germline V lookup: CDR1 MNHEY, CDR2 SVGEGT. CDR3 nucleotide sequence: TGTGCCAGCAGCTACTCGAACGGGGCCACCTACGAGCAGTACTTC. Residues: CASSYSNGATYEQYF.

This chain uses TRBV20-1 with TRBJ2-7; D gene uncertain. The CDR3 is 15 amino acids. Germline V gives CDR1 DFQATT, CDR2 SNEGSKA (reference sequence). The CDR3 reads CSVARAVFKGNEQYF. The CDR3 region has the DNA TGCAGCGTGGCCCGGGCCGTCTTTAAGGGAAACGAGCAGTACTTC.

The sample holds a few counts of this clonotype. The J gene is TRBJ2-3, the V gene TRBV20-1, with 8 bases lining up with TRBD1. Germline V gene sequence: CDR1 DFQATT, CDR2 SNEGSKA (reference sequence). The V gene end was trimmed by 5 bases and the J gene end by 0 bases; junction bases not matched to a gene: 10. The CDR3 runs 16 residues. The CDR3 is CSAPRGDRGSTDTQYF. The CDR3 bases are TGCAGTGCTCCAAGAGGCGACAGGGGTAGCACAGATACGCAGTATTTT.

This clonotype was counted many times. This rearrangement joins TRBV20-1 to TRBJ2-1; 7 bases map to TRBD1. Germline trimming cut 6 bases from V and 6 bases from J; bases unmatched to any gene: 8. The CDR3 runs 13 residues. Per the germline V gene, CDR1 is DFQATT and CDR2 is SNEGSKA (reference sequence). CDR3 sequence (DNA): TGCAGTGCCCGGACAACAGGGGTCAATGAGCAGTTCTTC. It encodes CSARTTGVNEQFF.